In this sample, the clone carrying this TCR beta chain turned up once. The data were obtained in a study of blood T cell repertoires in COVID-19. This CDR3 has 15 amino acids. Trimming cost V 3 bases and J 2 bases, with 11 bases left between them. CDR1 is SGHAT, CDR2 FQNNGV, per germline. Per the original data handling: Researchers report that nucleated cell counts were estimated from reference gene primer amplification. The method was immunoSEQ multiplex PCR; TCRdb's version includes in-frame clones alone and lacks a portion of them. V, J and clone size are taken as reported in that table, and D and trimming were inferred from the DNA itself. Here the sample spans around 100,000 clones, about 90% being singletons.

The chain couples TRBV11-2 to TRBJ1-5; D is perhaps TRBD1 (5 bases). The source is a woman aged 55-75 years with acute or convalescent COVID-19. Sequencing input: peripheral blood. CDR3 in DNA: TGTGCCAGCAGCTTTCGGGGGAATGGCAATCAGCCCCAGCATTTT. Translated, it gives CASSFRGNGNQPQHF.